These T cell receptor beta chains were read from a single sample in a study of blood T cell repertoires in COVID-19. Profiling relied on immunoSEQ multiplex PCR, and the TCRdb table lists in-frame clones only, not all of them. This sample has fewer than 200,000 clones, with 70% to 90% found just once. Sample: peripheral blood. The receptors stem from a man aged 55 to 70 with active or convalescent COVID-19. The CDR3 runs from the conserved cysteine through the conserved F or W. A D gene is named only where the DNA matches it firmly.

j_gene | len | d_gene | v_gene | CDR3aa
TRBJ2-7 | 15 | TRBD1 | TRBV4-1 | CASSGRTGGSYEQYF
TRBJ1-6 | 13 | TRBD1 | TRBV2 | CASHGQGNSPLHF
TRBJ2-5 | 16 | TRBD2 | TRBV3-1/TRBV3-2 | CASSQGLAGGRETQYF
TRBJ1-1 | 17 | - | TRBV5-1 | CASSLVAGETVNTEAFF
TRBJ2-5 | 15 | TRBD2 | TRBV5-1 | CASSLAGTSLETQYF
TRBJ1-6 | 15 | - | TRBV6-5 | CASTQGFSYNSPLHF
TRBJ2-2 | 17 | - | TRBV19 | CASSTRSVWQGTGELFF
TRBJ1-4 | 14 | TRBD1 | TRBV2 | CASRADRVGEKLFF
TRBJ2-3 | 15 | - | TRBV9 | CASSYTGGVTDTQYF
TRBJ2-1 | 15 | TRBD1 | TRBV6-2/TRBV6-3 | CASSYGQGAKNEQFF
TRBJ2-3 | 16 | - | TRBV5-1 | CASSLGEFSETDTQYF
TRBJ2-1 | 11 | TRBD1 | TRBV4-1 | CATRTGNEQFF
TRBJ2-1 | 16 | TRBD2 | TRBV5-1 | CASSLGSGGPRNEQFF
TRBJ2-1 | 14 | TRBD1 | TRBV11-2 | CASSFQDRVHEQFF
TRBJ2-5 | 14 | TRBD1 | TRBV5-4 | CASSSAQGQETQYF
TRBJ2-3 | 15 | TRBD2 | TRBV2 | CASSVISGGANTQYF
TRBJ1-3 | 15 | TRBD1 | TRBV5-1 | CASSLTGGTGNTIYF
TRBJ2-7 | 14 | TRBD1 | TRBV9 | CASSRDRGSYEQYF
TRBJ2-2 | 15 | - | TRBV12-5 | CASRIGNRAAGELFF
TRBJ1-1 | 14 | - | TRBV14 | CASSPFWGDTEAFF
TRBJ1-2 | 13 | TRBD1 | TRBV6-5 | CASRETGIYGYTF
TRBJ1-2 | 15 | TRBD1 | TRBV6-5 | CASSRDRGRTYGYTF
TRBJ2-3 | 17 | TRBD2 | TRBV5-6 | CASSLRRGRGAPDTQYF
TRBJ2-7 | 15 | - | TRBV18 | CASSPTRQGLREQYF
TRBJ2-2 | 14 | TRBD1 | TRBV11-2 | CASSLTGATGELFF